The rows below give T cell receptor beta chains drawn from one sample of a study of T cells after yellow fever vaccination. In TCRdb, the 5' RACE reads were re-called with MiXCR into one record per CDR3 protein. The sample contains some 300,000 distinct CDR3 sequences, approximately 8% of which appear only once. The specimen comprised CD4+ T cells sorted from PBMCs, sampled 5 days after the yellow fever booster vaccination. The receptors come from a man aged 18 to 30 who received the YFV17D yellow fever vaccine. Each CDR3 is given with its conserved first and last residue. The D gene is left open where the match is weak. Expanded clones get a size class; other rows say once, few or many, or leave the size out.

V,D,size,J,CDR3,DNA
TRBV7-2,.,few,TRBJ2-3,CASSLRGAQRGDTQYF,TGTGCCAGCAGCTTAAGAGGAGCGCAACGAGGGGATACGCAGTATTTT
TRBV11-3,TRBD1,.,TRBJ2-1,CASSFEDRGDNEQFF,TGTGCCAGCAGCTTTGAGGACAGGGGAGACAATGAGCAGTTCTTC
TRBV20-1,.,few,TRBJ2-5,CSARELVPETQYF,TGCAGTGCTAGAGAACTAGTCCCAGAGACCCAGTACTTC
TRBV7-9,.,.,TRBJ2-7,CASSLFLGNEQYF,TGTGCCAGCAGCTTATTTCTTGGGAACGAGCAGTACTTC
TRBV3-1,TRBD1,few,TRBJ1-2,CASTKDRGHGYTF,TGTGCCAGCACAAAGGACAGGGGACATGGCTACACCTTC
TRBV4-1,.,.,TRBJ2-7,CASSPIGRVRGLRYEQYF,TGCGCCAGCAGCCCCATAGGGAGGGTGAGGGGGCTTCGGTACGAGCAGTACTTC
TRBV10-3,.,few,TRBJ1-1,CAISVERGRAFF,TGTGCCATCAGTGTCGAACGTGGGAGGGCTTTCTTT
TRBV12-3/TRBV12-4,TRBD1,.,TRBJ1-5,CASRGQDSNQPQHF,TGTGCCAGCAGGGGACAGGACAGCAATCAGCCCCAGCATTTT
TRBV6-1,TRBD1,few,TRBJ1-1,CASYSGTGRTEAFF,TGTGCCAGCTACTCCGGGACAGGGCGTACTGAAGCTTTCTTT
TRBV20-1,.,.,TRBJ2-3,CSAREYGGPTDTQYF,TGCAGTGCTAGAGAGTACGGGGGCCCCACAGATACGCAGTATTTT
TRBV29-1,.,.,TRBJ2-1,CSGENRRNSYNEQFF,TGCAGCGGGGAGAACAGGAGAAACTCCTACAATGAGCAGTTCTTC
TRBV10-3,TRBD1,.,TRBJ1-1,CAISGPKTGEAFF,TGTGCCATCAGTGGCCCGAAGACAGGGGAAGCTTTCTTT
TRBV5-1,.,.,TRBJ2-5,CASSLSGGVAAYRTQYF,TGCGCCAGCAGCTTGTCCGGGGGTGTGGCGGCCTATAGGACCCAGTACTTC
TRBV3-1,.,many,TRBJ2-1,CASSFINEQFF,TGTGCCAGCAGCTTCATAAATGAGCAGTTCTTC
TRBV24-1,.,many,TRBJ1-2,CATSEGTVNYGYTF,TGTGCCACCAGTGAGGGGACGGTAAACTATGGCTACACCTTC
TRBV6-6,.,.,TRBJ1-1,CASRPSPIRGTEAFF,TGTGCCAGCAGGCCCTCCCCAATCCGTGGCACTGAAGCTTTCTTT
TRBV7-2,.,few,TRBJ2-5,CASSLAGGRTETQYF,TGTGCCAGCAGCTTAGCTGGGGGACGTACGGAGACCCAGTACTTC
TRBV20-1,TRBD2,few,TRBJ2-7,CSARNTGGSYEQYF,TGCAGTGCTAGAAACACGGGGGGTTCCTACGAGCAGTACTTC
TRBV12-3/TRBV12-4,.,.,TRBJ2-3,CASVPRGRPSTDTQYF,TGTGCCAGCGTCCCGCGGGGTCGTCCTAGCACAGATACGCAGTATTTT
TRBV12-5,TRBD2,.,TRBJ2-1,CASAIWSAGGRNEQFF,TGTGCTAGTGCCATTTGGTCGGCGGGGGGAAGGAATGAGCAGTTCTTC